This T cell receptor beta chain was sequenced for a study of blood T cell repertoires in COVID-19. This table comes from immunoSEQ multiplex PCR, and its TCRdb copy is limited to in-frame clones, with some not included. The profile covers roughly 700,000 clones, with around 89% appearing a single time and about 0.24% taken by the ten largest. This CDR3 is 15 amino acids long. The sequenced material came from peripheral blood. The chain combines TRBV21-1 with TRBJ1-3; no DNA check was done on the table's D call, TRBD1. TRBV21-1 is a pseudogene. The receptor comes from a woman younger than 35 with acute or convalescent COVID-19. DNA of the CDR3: TGTGCCAGCAGACAGTCTTCTGGCTCTGGAAACACCATATATTTT. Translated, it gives CASRQSSGSGNTIYF.